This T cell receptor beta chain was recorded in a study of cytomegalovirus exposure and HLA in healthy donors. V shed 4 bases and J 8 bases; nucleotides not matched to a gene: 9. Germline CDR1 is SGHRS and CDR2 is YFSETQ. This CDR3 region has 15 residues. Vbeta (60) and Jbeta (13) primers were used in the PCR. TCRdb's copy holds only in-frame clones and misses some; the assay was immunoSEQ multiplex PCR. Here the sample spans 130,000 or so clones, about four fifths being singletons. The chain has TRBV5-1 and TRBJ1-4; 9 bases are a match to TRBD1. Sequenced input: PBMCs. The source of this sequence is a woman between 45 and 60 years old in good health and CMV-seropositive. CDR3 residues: CASSLKQGAWEKLFF. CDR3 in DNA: TGCGCCAGCAGCCTTAAACAGGGGGCATGGGAAAAACTGTTTTTT.